Below, 29 T cell receptor beta chains from the same sample are listed, as sequenced in a study of patients and donors after allogeneic stem cell transplantation. In TCRdb, the RT-PCR reads were re-called with MiXCR into one record per CDR3 protein. There are some 880,000 distinct CDR3 sequences in the sample; 18% occur only once, and around 6% lies in the top ten. The sample consisted of blood, either unsorted or a sorted T cell fraction (not recorded which). The receptors originated from a human donor who was either an allogeneic HSCT recipient or a stem cell or donor lymphocyte infusion donor (not recorded which). It is not recorded whose cells these are; they may come from a transplant donor.

This clonotype came up a few times. The gene calls are TRBV24-1 and TRBJ1-3; no clear D gene. Trimming took off 4 bases at V and 6 bases at J, with 3 bases between the two ends. Germline V gene data show CDR1 as KGHDR and CDR2 as SFDVKD. The CDR3 totals 11 residues. CDR3 DNA sequence: TGTGCCACCAGTGAAGAAAACACCATATATTTT. Its translation is CATSEENTIYF.

The chain uses TRBV10-3 and TRBJ1-2; 7 nucleotides match TRBD1. Germline V CDR1 and CDR2: ENHRY, SYGVKD. Trimming removed 1 base from V and 4 bases from J; junction bases left unmatched: 3. This CDR3 has 14 residues. The CDR3 DNA is TGTGCCATCAGTGAGTTGGACAGGAGCTATGGCTACACCTTC. Its translation: CAISELDRSYGYTF.

The chain employs TRBV25-1 and TRBJ2-1; 8 bases align to TRBD1. Trimming cost V 4 bases and J 7 bases; bases outside gene matches: 9. This CDR3 contains 15 residues. Germline CDR1 is MGHDK and CDR2 is SYGVNS. CDR3 residues: CASSAAGGAENEQFF. CDR3 DNA sequence: TGTGCCAGCAGTGCCGCAGGGGGCGCAGAAAATGAGCAGTTCTTC.

The genes are TRBV4-2 and TRBJ2-7; 8 nucleotides line up with TRBD2. Germline-derived CDR1 and CDR2 are LGHNA and YNFKEQ. Trimming took 0 bases from V and 5 from J; bases not matched to a gene: 12. The CDR3 extends over 17 amino acids. This CDR3 reads CASSQDTKAGGGNEQYF. DNA for the CDR3: TGTGCCAGCAGCCAAGATACGAAGGCGGGAGGTGGCAACGAGCAGTACTTC.

This sequence joins TRBV20-1 and TRBJ2-7; D might be TRBD1 (6 bases). The CDR3 sequence is 12 residues long. In germline, CDR1 is DFQATT, CDR2 SNEGSKA (reference sequence). The V end was cut by 4 bases, the J end by 2 bases, with 9 bases between. CDR3 bases: TGCAGTGCTACCCCAGGGGCCTACGAGCAGTACTTC. It translates to CSATPGAYEQYF.

The chain carries TRBV24-1 and TRBJ2-5; D is ambiguous. The V gene's germline CDR1 is KGHDR and CDR2 SFDVKD. Trimming stripped 2 bases from V and 5 bases from J, with 14 bases between. This CDR3 comprises 15 residues. This chain's CDR3 is CATSDSPARAETQYF. CDR3 nucleotide sequence: TGTGCCACCAGTGATTCTCCTGCCCGAGCGGAGACCCAGTACTTC.

This clonotype was found a few times. The chain is built from TRBV7-9 and TRBJ2-7; 8 bases fit TRBD1. The CDR3 has 15 amino acids. Germline V gene lookup returns CDR1 SEHNR and CDR2 FQNEAQ (reference sequence). Trimming cost V 4 bases and J 3 bases; bases outside gene matches: 8. CDR3: CASSSTGQGIYEQYF. The CDR3 region has the DNA TGTGCCAGCAGCTCAACTGGACAGGGAATCTACGAGCAGTACTTC.

The chain employs TRBV7-2 and TRBJ1-2, with a tentative D call TRBD1 (5 bases). Germline V gene sequence: CDR1 SGHTA, CDR2 FQGNSA. The length of the CDR3 is 15 residues. The CDR3 nucleotides are TGTGCTTCGACAGTCCAACCGTCCTCTAACTATGGCTACACCTTC. Its translation: CASTVQPSSNYGYTF.

The CDR3 loop reads CATSDPRTGGYGYTF. CDR3 nucleotides: TGTGCCACCAGTGATCCCCGGACAGGGGGATACGGCTACACCTTC. The rearrangement uses TRBV24-1 and TRBJ1-2; 10 nucleotides line up with TRBD1. CDR1 and CDR2 from the germline V gene are KGHDR and SFDVKD. This CDR3 is 15 amino acids long. Germline trimming cut 3 bases from V and 8 bases from J; bases unmatched to any gene: 8.

Here the CDR3 reads CASSTRTGNPYEQYF. The CDR3 coding sequence is TGTGCCAGCAGTACAAGGACAGGGAACCCCTACGAGCAGTACTTC. The chain uses TRBV27 and TRBJ2-7, with 8 bases matching TRBD1. V shed 5 bases, J shed 2 bases, and the junction held 8 bases outside the gene matches. CDR3 length: 15 residues. CDR1 and CDR2 (germline): MNHEY, SMNVEV (reference sequence).

This clonotype came up a few times. The chain uses TRBV27 and TRBJ1-1; D gene uncertain. The V gene's germline CDR1 is MNHEY and CDR2 SMNVEV (reference sequence). This CDR3 is built from 14 residues. The germline V and J ends were trimmed by 4 bases and 5 bases, with 14 bases remaining between them. CDR3 in amino acids: CASSSPPQRTEAFF. CDR3 bases: TGTGCCAGCAGTTCTCCCCCTCAGCGGACTGAAGCTTTCTTT.

This clonotype came up many times. This chain connects TRBV6-5 to TRBJ2-2, with D maybe TRBD2 (6 bases). The ends were cut back, 6 bases at V and 4 bases at J, with 6 bases in the middle. Looked up from germline, CDR1 is MNHEY and CDR2 is SVGAGI. CDR3 length equals 12 residues. CDR3 loop: CASRGGTGELFF. The CDR3 bases are TGTGCCAGCAGGGGGGGCACCGGGGAGCTGTTTTTT.

V and J are TRBV12-3 or TRBV12-4 and TRBJ2-1; D perhaps matches TRBD2 (5 bases). V shed 5 bases and J shed 5 bases, with 7 bases lying between them. The CDR3 is 12 amino acids. This CDR3 is CASSIGDNEQFF. For the CDR3, the DNA is TGTGCCAGCAGTATCGGGGACAATGAGCAGTTCTTC.

This clonotype has a handful of counts. The chain has TRBV12-3 or TRBV12-4 and TRBJ2-7, with 8 bases identical to TRBD2. There are 14 residues in the CDR3. With 3 bases clipped from V and 4 bases from J, the junction kept 5 bases outside the gene matches. CDR3 in amino acids: CASSFDPGGYEQYF. Written as DNA, the CDR3 is TGTGCCAGCAGTTTCGACCCGGGAGGGTACGAGCAGTACTTC.

The gene calls are TRBV2 and TRBJ2-6; D might be TRBD1 (5 bases). Germline-derived CDR1 and CDR2 are SNHLY and FYNNEI. Between the trimmed V and J ends, which lost 7 bases and 6 bases, there was a span of 19 bases. The CDR3 is 16 amino acids. The CDR3 is CASTRMAGLKANVLTF. In nucleotides, the CDR3 is TGTGCCAGCACCCGAATGGCAGGGCTCAAGGCCAACGTCCTGACTTTC.

The CDR3 sequence is CASSGNQPMVEQYF. CDR3 sequence (DNA): TGTGCCAGCAGTGGTAACCAACCGATGGTGGAGCAGTACTTC. The chain carries TRBV2 and TRBJ2-7, with unresolved D. From germline, CDR1 is SNHLY and CDR2 FYNNEI. The CDR3 is made up of 14 amino acids. The germline V and J ends were trimmed by 4 bases and 7 bases, with 17 bases remaining between them.

This clonotype has only a few counts. The chain recombines TRBV20-1 with TRBJ1-5; D is unresolved. The CDR3 spans 14 residues. The V end lost 1 base, the J end lost 1 base, and 8 bases lay between the germline ends. Germline CDR1 reads DFQATT; CDR2 reads SNEGSKA (reference sequence). As DNA, the CDR3 is TGCAGTGCTAGAGGGCTTGGGAGCAATCAGCCCCAGCATTTT. It specifies CSARGLGSNQPQHF.

This clonotype came up a few times. This rearrangement joins TRBV6-5 to TRBJ2-7, with TRBD2 as a possible D gene (6 bases). The CDR3 is 15 residues long. The V gene lost 0 bases and the J gene lost 3 bases, with 12 bases spanning the gap. Germline V gives CDR1 MNHEY, CDR2 SVGAGI. The CDR3, as DNA: TGTGCCAGCAGTTACTCGAATCTAGCGCTCTACGAGCAGTACTTC. The encoded protein is CASSYSNLALYEQYF.

The genes are TRBV5-1 and TRBJ2-7; no firm D call. The CDR3 loop spans 13 amino acids. V was pared by 0 bases and J by 5 bases, with 9 bases between. Germline loops: CDR1 SGHRS, CDR2 YFSETQ. CDR3 sequence: CASSLELKDEQYF. In DNA form, the CDR3 reads TGCGCCAGCAGCTTGGAGTTGAAGGACGAGCAGTACTTC.

This clonotype was seen a few times. The rearrangement joins TRBV5-1 to TRBJ2-1, with D perhaps TRBD2 (6 bases). The ends were cut back, 3 bases at V and 6 bases at J, with 19 bases in the middle. CDR1 is SGHRS and CDR2 is YFSETQ in the germline V gene. The CDR3 extends over 16 amino acids. Here the CDR3 reads CASSWGGRGRANEQFF. The CDR3 DNA is TGCGCCAGCAGCTGGGGAGGACGAGGTAGGGCCAATGAGCAGTTCTTC.

The rearrangement uses TRBV20-1 and TRBJ2-1; 13 bases align to TRBD2. There are 16 residues in the CDR3. Per germline, CDR1 DFQATT and CDR2 SNEGSKA (reference sequence). Germline trimming cut 0 bases from V and 6 bases from J; bases unmatched to any gene: 5. The CDR3 nucleotides read TGCAGTGCTAGAGATCCGGGACTAGCGGGATCCAATGAGCAGTTCTTC. Translation gives CSARDPGLAGSNEQFF.

The chain has TRBV5-1 and TRBJ1-1, with 7 bases lining up with TRBD1. V shed 7 bases, J shed 3 bases, and the junction held 15 bases outside the gene matches. CDR3 size: 16 residues. The germline CDR1 and CDR2 sequences are SGHRS and YFSETQ. The CDR3 region is CASRVGQGGFYTEAFF. The CDR3 region has the DNA TGCGCCAGCCGTGTGGGGCAGGGGGGATTTTACACTGAAGCTTTCTTT.

The chain joins TRBV7-2 to TRBJ1-4; D gene uncertain. Trimming stripped 3 bases from V and 8 bases from J, with 13 bases between. This CDR3 comprises 14 residues. Germline CDR1 and CDR2: SGHTA and FQGNSA. This chain's CDR3 is CASSFRRGSEKLFF. In nucleotides, the CDR3 is TGTGCCAGCAGCTTCCGACGGGGAAGCGAAAAACTGTTTTTT.

This clonotype was counted ten times or more. The chain couples TRBV12-3 or TRBV12-4 to TRBJ2-2; D call uncertain. This CDR3 contains 14 residues. V was clipped by 7 bases and J by 5 bases, with 14 bases between them. CDR3 sequence reads: CASTMASRTGELFF. The CDR3 DNA is TGTGCCAGCACCATGGCAAGCAGAACCGGGGAGCTGTTTTTT.

The chain is built from TRBV7-8 and TRBJ2-3; D might be TRBD1 (5 bases). V was trimmed by 5 bases and J by 5 bases, leaving 20 bases between them. This CDR3 region has 16 residues. Germline V gene sequence: CDR1 SGHVS, CDR2 FQNEAQ. In DNA form, the CDR3 reads TGTGCCAGCAGCCCCGGTGACGGACAAGGGGAAGATACGCAGTATTTT. Translated: CASSPGDGQGEDTQYF.

This clonotype showed up just a few times. The chain joins TRBV5-1 to TRBJ2-2; maybe TRBD1 (6 bases). V shed 2 bases and J shed 6 bases, with 14 bases lying between them. Germline V gene lookup returns CDR1 SGHRS and CDR2 YFSETQ. CDR3 length: 15 amino acids. The CDR3 sequence: CASSFAQGAPGELFF. CDR3 DNA sequence: TGCGCCAGCAGCTTCGCACAGGGTGCCCCCGGGGAGCTGTTTTTT.

The table lists this clonotype with a few counts. The rearrangement links TRBV11-3 to TRBJ1-2; 7 nucleotides align to TRBD1. The V segment lost 5 bases and the J segment 4 bases; nucleotides outside the gene matches: 7. Germline V CDR1 and CDR2: SGHNT, YENEEA. The CDR3 sequence is 14 residues long. The CDR3 is CASSPGGFVYGYTF. DNA for the CDR3: TGTGCCAGCAGCCCAGGGGGGTTCGTCTATGGCTACACCTTC.

This chain uses TRBV27 with TRBJ2-2, with D perhaps given as TRBD1 or TRBD2 (5 bases each). The V gene lost 5 bases and the J gene lost 3 bases, with 16 bases spanning the gap. Germline assignment: CDR1 MNHEY and CDR2 SMNVEV (reference sequence). This CDR3 has 16 amino acids. CDR3 bases: TGTGCCAGCAGTCTTTCGGGACGGACTTACACCGGGGAGCTGTTTTTT. Translating it yields CASSLSGRTYTGELFF.

V and J are TRBV4-1 and TRBJ1-2; D is unclear. The CDR3 is 13 residues long. Between the trimmed V and J ends, which lost 0 bases and 5 bases, there was a span of 7 bases. Germline V gene sequence: CDR1 MGHRA, CDR2 YSYEKL. CDR3 nucleotides: TGCGCCAGCAGCCAAGATATCGGATATGGCTACACCTTC. It yields the protein CASSQDIGYGYTF.